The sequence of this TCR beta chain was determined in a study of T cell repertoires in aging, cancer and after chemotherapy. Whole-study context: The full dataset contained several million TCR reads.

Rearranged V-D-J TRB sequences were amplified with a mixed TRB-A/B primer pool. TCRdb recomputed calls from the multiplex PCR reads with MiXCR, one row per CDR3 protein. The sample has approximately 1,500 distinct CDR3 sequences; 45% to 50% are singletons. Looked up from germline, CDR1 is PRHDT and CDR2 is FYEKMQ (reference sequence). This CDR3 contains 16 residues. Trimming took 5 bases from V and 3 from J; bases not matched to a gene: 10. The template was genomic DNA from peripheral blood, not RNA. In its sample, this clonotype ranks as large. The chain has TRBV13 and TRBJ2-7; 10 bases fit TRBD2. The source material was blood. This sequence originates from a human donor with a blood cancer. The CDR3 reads CASSTRTSGNNYEQYF. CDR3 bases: TGTGCCAGCAGCACGAGGACTAGCGGTAACAACTACGAGCAGTACTTC.